The clone carrying this T cell receptor (beta chain) was found many times. Its antigen is unidentified. This entry is derived from a study of T cells after yellow fever vaccination. Broader study findings: The secondary response was weaker but peaked faster, day 5 versus 15.

V shed 4 bases and J shed 6 bases, with 12 bases lying between them. CDR1 and CDR2 from the germline V gene are SNHLY and FYNNEI. This CDR3 spans 13 amino acids. MiXCR was run by TCRdb on the 5' RACE reads, yielding one entry per CDR3 protein. The profile shows a few hundred thousand distinct CDR3 sequences, roughly 5% of them singletons. The TCR was taken from a man aged 18 to 35 who received the YFV17D yellow fever vaccine. The chain couples TRBV2 to TRBJ1-2, with D uncertain. Sequences were derived from CD4+ T cells sorted from PBMCs, sampled on the day of the yellow fever booster vaccination. Here the CDR3 reads CASSAPGGDGYTF. The DNA of the CDR3 is TGTGCCAGCAGTGCACCGGGCGGAGATGGCTACACCTTC.